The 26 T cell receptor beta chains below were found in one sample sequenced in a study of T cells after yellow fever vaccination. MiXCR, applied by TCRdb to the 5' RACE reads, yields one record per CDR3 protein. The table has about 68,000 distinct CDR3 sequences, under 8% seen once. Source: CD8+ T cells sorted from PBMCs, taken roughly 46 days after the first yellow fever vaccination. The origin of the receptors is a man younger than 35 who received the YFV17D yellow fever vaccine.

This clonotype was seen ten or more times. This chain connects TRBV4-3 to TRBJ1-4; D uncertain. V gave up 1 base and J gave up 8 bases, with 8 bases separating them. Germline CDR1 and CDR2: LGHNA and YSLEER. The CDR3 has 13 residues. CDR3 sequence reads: CASSQVRGEKLFF. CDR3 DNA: TGCGCCAGCAGCCAAGTGCGGGGAGAAAAACTGTTTTTT.

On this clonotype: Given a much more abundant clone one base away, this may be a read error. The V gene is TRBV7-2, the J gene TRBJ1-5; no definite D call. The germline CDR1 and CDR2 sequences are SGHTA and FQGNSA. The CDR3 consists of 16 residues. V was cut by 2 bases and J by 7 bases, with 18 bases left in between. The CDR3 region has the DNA TGTGCCAGCAGCTTATATAGCGGAGGATTCAAGCAGCCCCAGCATTTT. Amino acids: CASSLYSGGFKQPQHF.

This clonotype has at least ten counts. The CDR3 DNA sequence: TGCGCCAGCAGCCAACGACAGGGACCCTACGAGCAGTACGTC. Translated: CASSQRQGPYEQYV. The rearrangement uses TRBV4-1 and TRBJ2-7; TRBD1 matches at 7 bases. CDR3 length equals 14 residues. CDR1 is MGHRA, CDR2 YSYEKL, per germline. Trimming removed 2 bases from V and 2 bases from J; junction bases left unmatched: 3.

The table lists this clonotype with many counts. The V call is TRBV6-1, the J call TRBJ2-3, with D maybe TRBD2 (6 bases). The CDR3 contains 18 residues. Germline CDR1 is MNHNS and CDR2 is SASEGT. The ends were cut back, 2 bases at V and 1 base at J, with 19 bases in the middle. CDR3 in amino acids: CASSEISTVWGGTDTQYF. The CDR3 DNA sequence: TGTGCCAGCAGTGAAATCTCTACCGTGTGGGGGGGCACAGATACGCAGTATTTT.

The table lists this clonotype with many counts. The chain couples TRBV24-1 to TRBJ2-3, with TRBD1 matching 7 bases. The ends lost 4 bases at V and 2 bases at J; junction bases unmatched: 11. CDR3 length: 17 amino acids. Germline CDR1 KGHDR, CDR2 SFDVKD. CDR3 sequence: CATSENLGQIHTDTQYF. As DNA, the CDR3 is TGTGCCACCAGTGAGAACTTGGGACAGATCCACACAGATACGCAGTATTTT.

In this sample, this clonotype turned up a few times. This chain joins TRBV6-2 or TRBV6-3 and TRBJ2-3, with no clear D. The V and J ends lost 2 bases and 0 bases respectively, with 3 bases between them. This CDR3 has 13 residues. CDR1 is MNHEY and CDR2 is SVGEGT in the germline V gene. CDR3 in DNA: TGTGCCAGCAGTTACGGGAGCACAGATACGCAGTATTTT. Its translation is CASSYGSTDTQYF.

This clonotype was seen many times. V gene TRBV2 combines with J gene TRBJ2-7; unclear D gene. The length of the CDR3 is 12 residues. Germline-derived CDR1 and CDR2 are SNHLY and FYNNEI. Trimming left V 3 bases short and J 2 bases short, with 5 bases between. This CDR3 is CASSENAYEQYF. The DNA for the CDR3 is TGTGCCAGCAGTGAGAACGCCTACGAGCAGTACTTC.

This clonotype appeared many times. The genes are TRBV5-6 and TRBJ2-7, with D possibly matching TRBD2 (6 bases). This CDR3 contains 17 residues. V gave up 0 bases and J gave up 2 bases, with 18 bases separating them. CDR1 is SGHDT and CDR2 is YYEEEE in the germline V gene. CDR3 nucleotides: TGTGCCAGCAGCTTGGATTGTTGTGGGACTGGACCCTACGAGCAGTACGTC. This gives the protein CASSLDCCGTGPYEQYV.

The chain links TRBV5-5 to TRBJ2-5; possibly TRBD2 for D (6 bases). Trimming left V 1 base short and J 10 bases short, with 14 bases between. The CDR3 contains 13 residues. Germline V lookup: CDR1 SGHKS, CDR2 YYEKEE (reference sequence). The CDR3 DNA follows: TGTGCCAGCAGCTTGTTTCGCACGGGGGACCAGTACTTC. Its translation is CASSLFRTGDQYF.

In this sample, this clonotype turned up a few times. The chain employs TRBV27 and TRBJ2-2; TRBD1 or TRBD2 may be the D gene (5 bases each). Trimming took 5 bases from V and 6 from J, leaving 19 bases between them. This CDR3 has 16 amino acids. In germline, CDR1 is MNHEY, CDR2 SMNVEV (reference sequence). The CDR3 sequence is CASSGDPRVGAGELFF. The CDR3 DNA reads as TGTGCCAGCAGTGGGGACCCCCGCGTTGGGGCCGGGGAGCTGTTTTTT.

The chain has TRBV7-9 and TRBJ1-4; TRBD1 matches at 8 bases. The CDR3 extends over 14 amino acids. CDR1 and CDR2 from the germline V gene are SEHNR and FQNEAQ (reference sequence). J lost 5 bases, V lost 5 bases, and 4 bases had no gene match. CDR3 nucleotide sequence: TGTGCCAGCAGCGACCGGGACAGGAATGAAAAACTGTTTTTT. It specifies CASSDRDRNEKLFF.

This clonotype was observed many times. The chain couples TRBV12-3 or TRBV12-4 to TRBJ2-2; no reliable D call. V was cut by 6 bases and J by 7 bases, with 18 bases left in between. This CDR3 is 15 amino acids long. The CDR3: CASSPQRLGVGELFF. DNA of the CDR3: TGTGCCAGCAGCCCACAGAGGCTCGGCGTCGGGGAGCTGTTTTTT.

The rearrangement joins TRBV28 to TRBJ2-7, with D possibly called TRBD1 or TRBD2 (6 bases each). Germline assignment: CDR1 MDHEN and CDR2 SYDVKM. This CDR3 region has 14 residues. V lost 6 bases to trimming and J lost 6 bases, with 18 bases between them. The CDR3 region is CASSRRRDNIEQYV. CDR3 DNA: TGTGCCAGCAGCAGGAGGCGGGACAACATCGAGCAGTACGTC.

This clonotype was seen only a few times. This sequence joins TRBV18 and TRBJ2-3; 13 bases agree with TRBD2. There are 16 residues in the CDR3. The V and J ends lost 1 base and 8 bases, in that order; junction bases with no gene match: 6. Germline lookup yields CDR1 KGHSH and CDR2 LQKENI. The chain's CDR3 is CASSPLETSGRSTQYF. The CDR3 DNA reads TGTGCCAGCTCACCACTTGAGACTAGCGGGAGGAGTACGCAGTATTTT.

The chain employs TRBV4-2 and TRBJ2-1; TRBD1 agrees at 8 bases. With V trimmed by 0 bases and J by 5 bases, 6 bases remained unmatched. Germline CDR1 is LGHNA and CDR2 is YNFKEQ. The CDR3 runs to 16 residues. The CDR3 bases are TGTGCCAGCAGCCAAGATTCATCAGGGGGCAACAATGAGCAGTTCTTC. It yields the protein CASSQDSSGGNNEQFF.

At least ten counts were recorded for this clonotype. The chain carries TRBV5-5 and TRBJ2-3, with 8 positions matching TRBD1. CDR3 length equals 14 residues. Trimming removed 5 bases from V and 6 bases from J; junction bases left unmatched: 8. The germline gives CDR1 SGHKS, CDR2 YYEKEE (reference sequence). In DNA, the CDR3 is TGTGCCAGCAGAGATCAGGGGGCTTGGGATACGCAGTATTTT. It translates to CASRDQGAWDTQYF.

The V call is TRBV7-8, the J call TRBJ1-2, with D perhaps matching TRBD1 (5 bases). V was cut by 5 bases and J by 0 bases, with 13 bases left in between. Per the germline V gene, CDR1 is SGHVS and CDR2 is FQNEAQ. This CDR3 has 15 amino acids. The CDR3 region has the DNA TGTGCCAGCAGCGCTGCGGAGGGGCCTAACTATGGCTACACCTTC. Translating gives CASSAAEGPNYGYTF.

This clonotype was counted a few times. CDR3 DNA sequence: TGTGCCAGCAGCGCGGGGGGTGTGTACAATGAGCAGTTCTTC. This sequence encodes CASSAGGVYNEQFF. The chain recombines TRBV9 with TRBJ2-1; TRBD2 matches 7 bases. V gave up 3 bases and J gave up 4 bases; unmatched junction bases: 4. Germline V gene lookup returns CDR1 SGDLS and CDR2 YYNGEE. CDR3 length: 14 residues.

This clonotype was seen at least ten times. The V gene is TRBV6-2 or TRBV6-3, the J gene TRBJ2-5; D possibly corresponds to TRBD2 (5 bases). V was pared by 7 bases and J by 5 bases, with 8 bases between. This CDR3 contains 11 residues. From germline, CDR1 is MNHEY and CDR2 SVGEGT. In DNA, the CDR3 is TGTGCCAGCACCGGCGGGGAGACCCAGTACTTC. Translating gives CASTGGETQYF.

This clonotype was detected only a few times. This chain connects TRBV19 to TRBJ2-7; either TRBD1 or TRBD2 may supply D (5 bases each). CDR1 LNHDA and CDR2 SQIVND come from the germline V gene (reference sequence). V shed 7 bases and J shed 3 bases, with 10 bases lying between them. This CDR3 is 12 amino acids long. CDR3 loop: CASTRGGYEQYF. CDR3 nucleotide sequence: TGTGCCAGTACCCGGGGCGGCTACGAGCAGTACTTC.

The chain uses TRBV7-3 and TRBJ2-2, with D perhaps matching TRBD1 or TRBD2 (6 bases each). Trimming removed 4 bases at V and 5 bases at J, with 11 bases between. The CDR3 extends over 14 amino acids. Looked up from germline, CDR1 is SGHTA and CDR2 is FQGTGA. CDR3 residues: CASSWIGGTGELFF. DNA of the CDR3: TGTGCCAGCAGCTGGATAGGGGGGACCGGGGAGCTGTTTTTT.

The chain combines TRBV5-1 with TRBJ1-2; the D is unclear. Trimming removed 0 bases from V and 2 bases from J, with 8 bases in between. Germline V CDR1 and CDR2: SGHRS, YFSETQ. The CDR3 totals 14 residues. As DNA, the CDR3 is TGCGCCAGCAGCTTGGCAGGTGGAAACTATGGCTACACCTTC. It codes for CASSLAGGNYGYTF.

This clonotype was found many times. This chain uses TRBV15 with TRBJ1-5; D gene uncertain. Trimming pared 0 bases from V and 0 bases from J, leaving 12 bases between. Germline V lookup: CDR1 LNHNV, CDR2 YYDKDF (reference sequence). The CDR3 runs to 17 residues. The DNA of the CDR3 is TGTGCCACCAGCAGAGATTGGGGAGTGGCTAGCAATCAGCCCCAGCATTTT. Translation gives CATSRDWGVASNQPQHF.

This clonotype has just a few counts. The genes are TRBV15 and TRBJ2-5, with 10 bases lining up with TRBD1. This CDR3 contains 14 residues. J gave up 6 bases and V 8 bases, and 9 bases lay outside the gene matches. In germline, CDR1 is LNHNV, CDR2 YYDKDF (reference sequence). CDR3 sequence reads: CATEGTGVWKTQYF. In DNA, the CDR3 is TGTGCCACCGAGGGGACAGGGGTTTGGAAGACCCAGTACTTC.

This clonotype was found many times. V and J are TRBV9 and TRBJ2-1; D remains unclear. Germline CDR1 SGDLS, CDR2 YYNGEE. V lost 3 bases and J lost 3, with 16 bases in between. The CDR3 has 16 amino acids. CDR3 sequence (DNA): TGTGCCAGCAGCGCGGGCGACGGATACCTCTACAATGAGCAGTTCTTC. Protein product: CASSAGDGYLYNEQFF.

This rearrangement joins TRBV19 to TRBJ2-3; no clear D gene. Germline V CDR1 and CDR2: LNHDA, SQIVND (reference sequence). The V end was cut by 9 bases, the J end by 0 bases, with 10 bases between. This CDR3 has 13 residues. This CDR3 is CARSSRSTDTQYF. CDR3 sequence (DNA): TGTGCCAGGAGTTCCCGGAGCACAGATACGCAGTATTTT.